This T cell receptor (beta chain) derives from a study of pediatric ulcerative colitis. Study-wide points: In rectum, acute severe colitis had expanded clones and less diversity.

On this clone: The antigen is undetermined.

The rectum was sampled with one to two pinch biopsies at colonoscopy. Per the germline V gene, CDR1 is WNHNN and CDR2 is SYGVQD (reference sequence). V was cut by 2 bases and J by 1 base, with 5 bases left in between. The CDR3 contains 13 residues. TCRdb's table, derived via immunoSEQ multiplex PCR, lists solely in-frame clones and lacks some. The data contain approximately 38,000 clones, over 70% of them singletons. Sequencing was carried out using gut tissue. The sequence came from a boy between 10 and 17 years old with severe ulcerative colitis. The chain uses TRBV10-1 and TRBJ1-1, with D unclear. In nucleotides, the CDR3 is TGCGCCAGCAGTGAGCTCCCGAACACTGAAGCTTTCTTT. The encoded protein is CASSELPNTEAFF.